This TCR beta chain was identified in a study of T cells of healthy individuals. TCRdb recomputed calls from the 5' RACE reads with MiXCR, one row per CDR3 protein. The profile shows about 100,000 distinct CDR3 sequences, 17% of them singletons. The V and J ends lost 3 bases and 3 bases respectively, with 11 bases between them. The CDR3 is 14 residues long. Per germline, CDR1 KGHDR and CDR2 SFDVKD. V is TRBV24-1 and J is TRBJ2-7; no definite D call. This sequence was found in a human donor in good health. For the CDR3, the DNA is TGTGCCACCAGTGATCGGACGGTTGGCTACGAGCAGTACTTC. Amino acid sequence: CATSDRTVGYEQYF.